The 5 T cell receptor beta chains below come from one sample, sequenced in a study of metastatic and nonmetastatic thyroid tumors. Each patient came to thyroid surgery without any prior treatment (of any kind). Through MiXCR, TCRdb re-clonotyped the PCR reads. This sample has about 23,000 clones; about a fifth occur once, and the top ten carry 25% to 35%. Sequencing was performed on blood. All receptors derive from a female donor with papillary thyroid cancer or a benign thyroid nodule (not recorded which). Some clones in this sample may be carry-over from other donors' samples.

This clone was seen only once. The J gene is TRBJ1-1, the V gene TRBV7-9, with 7 bases fitting TRBD1. J lost 7 bases, V lost 5 bases, and 10 bases had no gene match. CDR1 is SEHNR and CDR2 is FQNEAQ in the germline V gene (reference sequence). The CDR3 totals 14 residues. In nucleotides, the CDR3 is TGTGCCAGCAGCCCATATACAGGGGTGGATGAAGCTTTCTTT. This gives the protein CASSPYTGVDEAFF.

This clone has just a few counts. The chain joins TRBV12-5 to TRBJ2-2; D unclear. Germline loops: CDR1 LGHNT, CDR2 FRNRAP. The CDR3 runs to 13 residues. Deletions cut 1 base from V and 6 bases from J, with 6 bases between. The CDR3 DNA follows: TGTGCTAGTGGTTTGGAGCAGGCCGGGGAGCTGTTTTTT. Protein sequence: CASGLEQAGELFF.

By share, this clone ranks as medium-sized (0.01 to 0.1%). This chain joins TRBV30 and TRBJ2-2, with a possible D match to TRBD1 (6 bases). Trimming took off 4 bases at V and 6 bases at J, with 15 bases between the two ends. CDR3 size: 14 residues. In germline, CDR1 is GTSNPN, CDR2 SVGIG (reference sequence). CDR3 in DNA: TGTGCCTGGAATCTGGGGACAACGGCCGGGGAGCTGTTTTTT. This sequence encodes CAWNLGTTAGELFF.

The rearrangement uses TRBV20-1 and TRBJ1-1; 9 bases align to TRBD1. Germline values: CDR1 DFQATT, CDR2 SNEGSKA (reference sequence). The V and J ends lost 4 bases and 2 bases, in that order; junction bases with no gene match: 2. The CDR3 length is 13 residues. The CDR3 loop reads CSANRGLNTEAFF. The CDR3 region has the DNA TGCAGTGCTAACAGGGGGCTAAACACTGAAGCTTTCTTT.

In this sample, this clone turned up many times. The V and J genes are TRBV28 and TRBJ1-4; 8 positions match TRBD1. Germline values: CDR1 MDHEN, CDR2 SYDVKM. The J segment lost 7 bases and the V segment lost 10 bases, leaving 11 bases of the junction unmatched. There are 14 residues in the CDR3. This CDR3 reads CATSTGAKFEKLFF. Here the CDR3 DNA reads TGTGCCACTTCGACAGGGGCTAAGTTTGAAAAACTGTTTTTT.